This TCR beta chain was sequenced in a study of blood T cell repertoires in COVID-19. CDR1 is SGHVS and CDR2 is FNYEAQ in the germline V gene. Trimming stripped 6 bases from V and 9 bases from J, with 15 bases between. The CDR3 has 14 residues. TCRdb's copy holds only in-frame clones and misses some; the assay was immunoSEQ multiplex PCR. The repertoire holds 100,000 to 150,000 clones, with about 88% as singletons. The chain is built from TRBV7-6 and TRBJ1-6; weak D call: TRBD1 (5 bases). The sequence was obtained from a man aged 35-49 years with acute COVID-19. The sample was PBMCs or T cells enriched from blood (not recorded which). The CDR3 sequence is CASRSGPSGSPLHF. Written as DNA, the CDR3 is TGTGCCAGCAGGTCAGGGCCCTCAGGTTCACCCCTCCACTTT. The complete variable domain, with remaining parts taken from reference TRBV7-6 and TRBJ1-6, reads GAGVSQSPRYKVTKRGQDVALRCDPISGHVSLYWYRQALGQGPEFLTYFNYEAQQDKSGLPNDRFSAERPEGSISTLTIQRTEQRDSAMYRCASRSGPSGSPLHFGNGTRLTVT.